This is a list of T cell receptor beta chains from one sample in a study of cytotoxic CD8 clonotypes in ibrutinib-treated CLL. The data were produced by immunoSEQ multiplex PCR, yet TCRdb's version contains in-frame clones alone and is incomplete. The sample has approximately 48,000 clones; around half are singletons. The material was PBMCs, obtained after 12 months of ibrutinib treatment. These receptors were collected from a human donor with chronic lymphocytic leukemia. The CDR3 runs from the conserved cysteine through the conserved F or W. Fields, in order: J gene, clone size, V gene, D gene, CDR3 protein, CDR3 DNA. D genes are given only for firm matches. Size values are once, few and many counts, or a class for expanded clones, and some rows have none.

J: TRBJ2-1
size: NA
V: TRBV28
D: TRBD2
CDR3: CASSSLAGGSYNEQFF
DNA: TGTGCCAGCAGTTCCCTAGCGGGGGGATCCTACAATGAGCAGTTCTTC

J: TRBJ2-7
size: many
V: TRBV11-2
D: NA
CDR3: CASSLVAGHYEQYF
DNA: TGTGCCAGCAGCTTAGTTGCGGGTCACTACGAGCAGTACTTC

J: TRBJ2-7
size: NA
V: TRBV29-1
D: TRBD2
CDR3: CSVGAASGGEQYF
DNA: TGCAGCGTTGGGGCTGCCTCGGGGGGCGAGCAGTACTTC

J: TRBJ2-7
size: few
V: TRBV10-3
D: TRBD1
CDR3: CAISEEPGQGYIYEQYF
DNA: TGTGCCATCAGTGAGGAACCGGGACAGGGGTATATCTACGAGCAGTACTTC

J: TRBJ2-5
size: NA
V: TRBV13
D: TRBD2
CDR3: CASSLRLGDFGGETQYF
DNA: TGTGCCAGCAGCTTGAGACTAGGAGATTTCGGGGGGGAGACCCAGTACTTC

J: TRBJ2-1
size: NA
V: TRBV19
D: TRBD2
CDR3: CASSMRLAGGYDEQFF
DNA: TGTGCCAGTAGTATGCGTCTAGCGGGAGGGTACGATGAGCAGTTCTTC

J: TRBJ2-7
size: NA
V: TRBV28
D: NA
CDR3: CASSLFGTGSSYEQYF
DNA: TGTGCCAGCAGTTTATTTGGGACTGGCAGCTCCTACGAGCAGTACTTC

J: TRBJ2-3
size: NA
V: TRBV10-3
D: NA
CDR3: CAISVLAEFGTDTQYF
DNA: TGTGCCATCAGTGTGCTGGCGGAGTTCGGCACAGATACGCAGTATTTT

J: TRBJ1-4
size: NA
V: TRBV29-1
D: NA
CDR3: CSVVDVLGAELFF
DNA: TGCAGCGTTGTTGACGTACTCGGGGCTGAACTGTTTTTT

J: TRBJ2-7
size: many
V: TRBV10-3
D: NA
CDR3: CAISDSQGSSEQYF
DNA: TGTGCCATCAGTGATTCCCAGGGTAGTAGCGAGCAGTACTTC

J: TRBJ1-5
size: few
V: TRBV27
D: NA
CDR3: CASSLSGLRNQPQHF
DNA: TGTGCCAGCAGTTTATCAGGGTTGCGCAATCAGCCCCAGCATTTT

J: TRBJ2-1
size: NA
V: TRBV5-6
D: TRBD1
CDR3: CASSKIDRGNEQFF
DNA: TGTGCCAGCAGCAAGATCGACAGGGGCAATGAGCAGTTCTTC

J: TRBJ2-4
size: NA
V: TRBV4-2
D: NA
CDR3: CASSQDPDQGMVSKNIQYF
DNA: TGTGCCAGCAGCCAAGATCCCGATCAGGGTATGGTGTCCAAAAACATTCAGTACTTC